What follows are 9 T cell receptor beta chains derived from one specimen sequenced in a study of T cell responses to AZD1222 COVID-19 vaccine. This table comes from immunoSEQ multiplex PCR, and its TCRdb copy is limited to in-frame clones, with some not included. The sample includes 120,000 to 150,000 clones, roughly 88% of them seen just once. The input for sequencing was peripheral blood, taken on day 0 of AZD1222 vaccination. The origin of the receptors is an adult in good health.

The chain uses TRBV7-8 and TRBJ1-1; D uncertain. Germline assignment: CDR1 SGHVS and CDR2 FQNEAQ. The CDR3 covers 12 residues. V was clipped by 2 bases and J by 12 bases, with 13 bases between them. In DNA form, the CDR3 reads TGTGCCAGCAGCTTAATCGGGCGCGGGTCTTTCTTT. It translates to CASSLIGRGSFF.

This clone was counted many times. This chain joins TRBV19 and TRBJ2-5; 10 nucleotides agree with TRBD2. Per germline, CDR1 LNHDA and CDR2 SQIVND (reference sequence). V shed 6 bases, J shed 2 bases, and the junction held 9 bases outside the gene matches. This CDR3 region has 16 residues. CDR3 amino acids: CASSVTSGNPQETQYF. The CDR3 DNA follows: TGTGCCAGTAGCGTAACTAGCGGGAATCCTCAAGAGACCCAGTACTTC.

This sequence joins TRBV4-3 and TRBJ2-2, with no clear D. This CDR3 region has 14 residues. CDR1 and CDR2 (germline): LGHNA, YSLEER. The V end was cut by 0 bases, the J end by 6 bases, with 8 bases between. CDR3 nucleotide sequence: TGCGCCAGCAGCCAAGATGGTTCGGCCGGGGAGCTGTTTTTT. Protein sequence: CASSQDGSAGELFF.

This clone was seen once. The genes are TRBV2 and TRBJ1-5; TRBD1 aligns across 12 bases. The CDR3 sequence is 15 residues long. Unmatched junction bases numbered 7, after V lost 7 bases and J lost 6 bases. Per germline, CDR1 SNHLY and CDR2 FYNNEI. The CDR3 sequence: CASNLGQGATQPQHF. CDR3 sequence (DNA): TGTGCCAGCAATCTGGGACAGGGGGCGACTCAGCCCCAGCATTTT.

This clone was detected once. V gene TRBV9 combines with J gene TRBJ2-7; the match to TRBD2 covers 8 bases. In germline, CDR1 is SGDLS, CDR2 YYNGEE. Trimming at V came to 2 bases and at J to 2 bases, leaving 6 bases not matched to a gene. The CDR3 extends over 15 amino acids. The CDR3 reads CASSVYAGGAYEQYF. The CDR3 nucleotides read TGTGCCAGCAGCGTTTATGCGGGAGGTGCCTACGAGCAGTACTTC. The variable domain in full, completed from reference TRBV9 and TRBJ2-7, reads DSGVTQTPKHLITATGQRVTLRCSPRSGDLSVYWYQQSLDQGLQFLIQYYNGEERAKGNILERFSAQQFPDLHSELNLSSLELGDSALYFCASSVYAGGAYEQYFGPGTRLTVT.

V is TRBV18 and J is TRBJ1-1; weak D call: TRBD1 (6 bases). The CDR3 is 15 amino acids. Germline V gene data show CDR1 as KGHSH and CDR2 as LQKENI. V was clipped by 0 bases and J by 1 base, with 9 bases between them. The CDR3 spells CASSPPNRENTEAFF. DNA of the CDR3: TGTGCCAGCTCACCACCCAACAGGGAGAACACTGAAGCTTTCTTT. Complete variable domain (other parts from reference TRBV18 and TRBJ1-1): NAGVMQNPRHLVRRRGQEARLRCSPMKGHSHVYWYRQLPEEGLKFMVYLQKENIIDESGMPKERFSAEFPKEGPSILRIQQVVRGDSAAYFCASSPPNRENTEAFFGQGTRLTVV.

The J gene is TRBJ1-3, the V gene TRBV9; 9 bases map to TRBD1. From germline, CDR1 is SGDLS and CDR2 YYNGEE. The length of the CDR3 is 15 residues. V gave up 4 bases and J gave up 3 bases; unmatched junction bases: 5. The DNA of the CDR3 is TGTGCCAGCAGCCACAGGGGGCCTGATGGAAACACCATATATTTT. Its translation: CASSHRGPDGNTIYF.

V is TRBV28 and J is TRBJ2-2, with D possibly matching TRBD1 (5 bases). CDR1 is MDHEN, CDR2 SYDVKM, per germline. The CDR3 extends over 17 amino acids. V was cut by 11 bases and J by 4 bases, with 26 bases left in between. The CDR3 here is CACRKGIQSLGTGELFF. In DNA form, the CDR3 reads TGTGCCTGCCGTAAGGGGATCCAATCTTTGGGCACCGGGGAGCTGTTTTTT.

The J gene is TRBJ2-6, the V gene TRBV19; 9 positions match TRBD1. V lost 7 bases and J lost 8; bases outside the gene matches: 9. CDR1 is LNHDA and CDR2 is SQIVND in the germline V gene (reference sequence). The CDR3 is 15 amino acids. DNA of the CDR3: TGTGCCAGTAAACAGGGGGCCACTGGACCCAACGTCCTGACTTTC. As protein: CASKQGATGPNVLTF.